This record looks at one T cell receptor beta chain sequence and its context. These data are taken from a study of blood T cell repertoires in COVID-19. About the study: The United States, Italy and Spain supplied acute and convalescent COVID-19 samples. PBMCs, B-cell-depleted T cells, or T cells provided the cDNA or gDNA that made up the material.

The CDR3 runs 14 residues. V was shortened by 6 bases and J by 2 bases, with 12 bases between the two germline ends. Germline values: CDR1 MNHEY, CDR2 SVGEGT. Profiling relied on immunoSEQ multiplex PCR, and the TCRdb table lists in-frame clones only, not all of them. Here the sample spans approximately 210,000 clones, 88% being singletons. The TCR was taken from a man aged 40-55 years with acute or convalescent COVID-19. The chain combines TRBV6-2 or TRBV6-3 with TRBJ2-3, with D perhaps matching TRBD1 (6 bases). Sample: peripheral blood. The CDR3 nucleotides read TGTGCCAGCAGCGACCAGGGGATCACAGATACGCAGTATTTT. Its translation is CASSDQGITDTQYF.